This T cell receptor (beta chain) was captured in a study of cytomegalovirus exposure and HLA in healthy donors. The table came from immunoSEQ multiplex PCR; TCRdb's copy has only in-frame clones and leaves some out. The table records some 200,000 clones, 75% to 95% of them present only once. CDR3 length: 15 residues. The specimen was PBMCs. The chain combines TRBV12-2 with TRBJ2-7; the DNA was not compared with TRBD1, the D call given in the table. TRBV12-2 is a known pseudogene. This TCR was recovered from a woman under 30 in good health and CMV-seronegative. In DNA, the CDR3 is TGTGCAAGTCGCCAGGGACAGGGGGCTCCCTACGAGCAGTACTTC. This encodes CASRQGQGAPYEQYF.